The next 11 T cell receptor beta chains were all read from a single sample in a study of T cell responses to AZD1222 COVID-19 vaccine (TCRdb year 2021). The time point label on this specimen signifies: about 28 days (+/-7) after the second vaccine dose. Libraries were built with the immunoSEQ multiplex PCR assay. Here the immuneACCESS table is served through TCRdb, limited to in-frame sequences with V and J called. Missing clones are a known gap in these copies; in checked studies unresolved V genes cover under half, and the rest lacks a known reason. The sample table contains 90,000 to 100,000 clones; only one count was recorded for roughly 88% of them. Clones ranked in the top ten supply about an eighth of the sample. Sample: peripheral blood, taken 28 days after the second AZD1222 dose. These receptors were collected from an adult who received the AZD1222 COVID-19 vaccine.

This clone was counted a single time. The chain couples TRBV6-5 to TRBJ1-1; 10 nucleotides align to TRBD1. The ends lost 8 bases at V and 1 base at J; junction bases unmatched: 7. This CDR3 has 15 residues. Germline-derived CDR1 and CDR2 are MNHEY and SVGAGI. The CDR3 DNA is TGTGCCAGCTACGGGACAGGGGAACAGAACACTGAAGCTTTCTTT. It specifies CASYGTGEQNTEAFF.

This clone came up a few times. The CDR3 DNA is TGTGCCAGCAGCCCCGGGACAGGGAGGTATGGCTACACCTTC. Translation: CASSPGTGRYGYTF. This rearrangement joins TRBV7-9 to TRBJ1-2; 9 nucleotides line up with TRBD1. This CDR3 has 14 residues. Trimming removed 5 bases from V and 5 bases from J; junction bases left unmatched: 6. Germline V gives CDR1 SEHNR, CDR2 FQNEAQ (reference sequence).

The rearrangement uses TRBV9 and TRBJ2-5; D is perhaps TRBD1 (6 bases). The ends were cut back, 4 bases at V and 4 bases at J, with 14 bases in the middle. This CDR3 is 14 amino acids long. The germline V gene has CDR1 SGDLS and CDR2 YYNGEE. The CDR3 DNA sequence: TGTGCCAGCAGCCCTACTGTCAGGGGAGAGACCCAGTACTTC. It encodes CASSPTVRGETQYF.

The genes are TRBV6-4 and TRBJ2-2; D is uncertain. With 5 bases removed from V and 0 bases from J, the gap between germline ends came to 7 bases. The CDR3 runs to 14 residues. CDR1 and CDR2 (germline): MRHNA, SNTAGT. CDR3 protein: CASSSDANTGELFF. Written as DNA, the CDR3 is TGTGCCAGCAGTAGCGATGCGAACACCGGGGAGCTGTTTTTT.

The CDR3 spells CASSYLGTGYQPQHF. Written as DNA, the CDR3 is TGTGCCAGCAGTTACCTTGGGACAGGGTATCAGCCCCAGCATTTT. The chain has TRBV6-2 or TRBV6-3 and TRBJ1-5; 9 bases fit TRBD1. V gave up 2 bases and J gave up 5 bases; unmatched junction bases: 4. The CDR3 is 15 residues long. Per the germline V gene, CDR1 is MNHEY and CDR2 is SVGEGT.

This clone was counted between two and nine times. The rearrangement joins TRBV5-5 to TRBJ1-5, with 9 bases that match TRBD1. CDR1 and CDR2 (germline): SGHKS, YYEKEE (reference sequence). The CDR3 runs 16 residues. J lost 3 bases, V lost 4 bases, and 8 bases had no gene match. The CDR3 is CASSLTDRGYNQPQHF. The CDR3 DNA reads TGTGCCAGCAGCCTAACGGACAGGGGCTACAATCAGCCCCAGCATTTT. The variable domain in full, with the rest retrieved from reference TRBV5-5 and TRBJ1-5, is DAGVTQSPTHLIKTRGQQVTLRCSPISGHKSVSWYQQVLGQGPQFIFQYYEKEERGRGNFPDRFSARQFPNYSSELNVNALLLGDSALYLCASSLTDRGYNQPQHFGDGTRLSIL.

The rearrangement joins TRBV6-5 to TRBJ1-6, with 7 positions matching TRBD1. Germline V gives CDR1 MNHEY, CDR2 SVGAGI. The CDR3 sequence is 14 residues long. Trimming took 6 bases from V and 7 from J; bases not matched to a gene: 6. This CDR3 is CASRPGQHNSPLHF. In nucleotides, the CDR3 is TGTGCCAGCAGGCCGGGACAGCACAATTCACCCCTCCACTTT.

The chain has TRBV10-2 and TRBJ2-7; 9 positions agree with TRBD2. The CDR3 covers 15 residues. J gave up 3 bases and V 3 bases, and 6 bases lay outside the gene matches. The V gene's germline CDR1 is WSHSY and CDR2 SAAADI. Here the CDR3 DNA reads TGCGCCAGCAGTGACCTAGCGGGACTCAACTACGAGCAGTACTTC. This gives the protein CASSDLAGLNYEQYF.

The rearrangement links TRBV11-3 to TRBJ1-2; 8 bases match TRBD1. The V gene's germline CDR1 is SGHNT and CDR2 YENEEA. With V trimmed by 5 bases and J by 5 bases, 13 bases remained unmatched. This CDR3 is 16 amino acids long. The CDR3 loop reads CASSLGQGENFYGYTF. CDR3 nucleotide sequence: TGTGCCAGCAGCCTAGGACAGGGAGAGAACTTTTATGGCTACACCTTC.

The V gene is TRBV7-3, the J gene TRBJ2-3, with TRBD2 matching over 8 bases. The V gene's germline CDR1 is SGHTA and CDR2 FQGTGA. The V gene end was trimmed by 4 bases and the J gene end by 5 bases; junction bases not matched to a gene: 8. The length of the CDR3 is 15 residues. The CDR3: CASSSSAGERDTQYF. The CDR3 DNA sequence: TGTGCCAGCAGCTCCTCAGCGGGGGAACGAGATACGCAGTATTTT.

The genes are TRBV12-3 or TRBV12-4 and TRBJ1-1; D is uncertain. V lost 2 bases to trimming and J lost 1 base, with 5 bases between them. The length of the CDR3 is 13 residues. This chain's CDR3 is CASSLRENTEAFF. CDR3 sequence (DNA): TGTGCCAGCAGTTTAAGGGAGAACACTGAAGCTTTCTTT.